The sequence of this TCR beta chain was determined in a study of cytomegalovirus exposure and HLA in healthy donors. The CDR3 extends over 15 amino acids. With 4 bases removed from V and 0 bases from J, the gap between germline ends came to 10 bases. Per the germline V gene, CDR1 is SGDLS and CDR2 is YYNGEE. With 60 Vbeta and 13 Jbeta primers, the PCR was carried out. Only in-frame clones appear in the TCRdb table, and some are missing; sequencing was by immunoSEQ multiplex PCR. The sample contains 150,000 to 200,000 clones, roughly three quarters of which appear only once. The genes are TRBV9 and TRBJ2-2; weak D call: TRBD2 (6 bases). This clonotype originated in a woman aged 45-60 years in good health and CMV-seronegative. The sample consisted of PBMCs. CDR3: CASSLGGTNTGELFF. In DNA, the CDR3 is TGTGCCAGCAGCCTGGGGGGAACGAACACCGGGGAGCTGTTTTTT.